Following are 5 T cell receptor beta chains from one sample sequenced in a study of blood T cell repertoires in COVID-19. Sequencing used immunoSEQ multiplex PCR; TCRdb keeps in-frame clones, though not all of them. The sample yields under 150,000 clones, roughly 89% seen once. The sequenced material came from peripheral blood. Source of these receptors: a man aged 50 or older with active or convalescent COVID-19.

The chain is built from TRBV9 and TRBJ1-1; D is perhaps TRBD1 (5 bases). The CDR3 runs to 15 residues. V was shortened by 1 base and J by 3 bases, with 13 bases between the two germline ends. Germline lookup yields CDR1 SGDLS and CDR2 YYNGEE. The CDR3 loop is CASSVSGGEYTEAFF. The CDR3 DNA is TGTGCCAGCAGCGTATCCGGGGGGGAGTACACTGAAGCTTTCTTT.

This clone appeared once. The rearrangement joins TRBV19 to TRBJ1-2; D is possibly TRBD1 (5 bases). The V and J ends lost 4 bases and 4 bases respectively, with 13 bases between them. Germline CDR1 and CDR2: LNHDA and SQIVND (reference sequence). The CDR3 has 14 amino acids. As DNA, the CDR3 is TGTGCCAGTAGTAGGGACTCTGACGGCTATGGCTACACCTTC. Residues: CASSRDSDGYGYTF.

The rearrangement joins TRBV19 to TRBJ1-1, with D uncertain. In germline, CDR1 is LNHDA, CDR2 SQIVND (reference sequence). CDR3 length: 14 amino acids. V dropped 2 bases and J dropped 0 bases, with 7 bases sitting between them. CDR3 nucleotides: TGTGCCAGTAGTATAAAACAGATGAACACTGAAGCTTTCTTT. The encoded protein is CASSIKQMNTEAFF.

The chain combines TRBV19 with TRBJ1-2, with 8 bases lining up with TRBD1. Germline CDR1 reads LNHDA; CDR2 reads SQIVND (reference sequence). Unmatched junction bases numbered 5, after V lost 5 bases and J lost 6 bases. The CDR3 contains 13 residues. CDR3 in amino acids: CASSAQGEDGYTF. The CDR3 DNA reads TGTGCCAGTAGTGCACAGGGGGAGGATGGCTACACCTTC.

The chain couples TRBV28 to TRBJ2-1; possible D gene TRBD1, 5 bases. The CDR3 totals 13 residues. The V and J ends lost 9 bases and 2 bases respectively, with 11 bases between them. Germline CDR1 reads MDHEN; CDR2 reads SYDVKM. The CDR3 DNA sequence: TGTGCCAGTTGTGGGGCCCCCTACAATGAGCAGTTCTTC. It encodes CASCGAPYNEQFF.